This T cell receptor beta chain was documented in a study of T cell responses to AZD1222 COVID-19 vaccine. Study-wide findings and caveats: Samples come after the peak T cell response, not at day 14.

The protocol was immunoSEQ multiplex PCR, while the TCRdb copy is restricted to in-frame clones and leaves out a portion. This sample carries some 160,000 clones, 92% of them seen once, and the ten largest clones take over 1.5%. For this clone: Its specificity is not known.

Germline CDR1 is LNHDA and CDR2 is SQIVND (reference sequence). CDR3 length equals 13 residues. V shed 9 bases and J 4 bases; nucleotides not matched to a gene: 6. This specimen was peripheral blood, taken on day 0 of AZD1222 vaccination. V usage is TRBV19 and J usage is TRBJ1-5; 7 positions agree with TRBD1. This TCR was sampled from an adult in good health. CDR3 region: CARHHRGNQPQHF. In DNA form, the CDR3 reads TGTGCCAGGCATCACAGGGGAAATCAGCCCCAGCATTTT.